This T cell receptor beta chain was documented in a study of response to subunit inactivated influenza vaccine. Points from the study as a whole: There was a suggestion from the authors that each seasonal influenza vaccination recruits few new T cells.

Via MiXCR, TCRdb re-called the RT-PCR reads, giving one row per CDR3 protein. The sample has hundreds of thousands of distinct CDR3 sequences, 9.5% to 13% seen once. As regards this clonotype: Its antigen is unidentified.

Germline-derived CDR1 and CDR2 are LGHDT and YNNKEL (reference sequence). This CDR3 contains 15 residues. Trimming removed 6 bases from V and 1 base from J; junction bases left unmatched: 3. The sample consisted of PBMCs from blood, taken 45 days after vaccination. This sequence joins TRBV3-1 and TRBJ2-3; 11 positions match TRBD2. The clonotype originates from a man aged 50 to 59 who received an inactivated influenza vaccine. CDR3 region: CASRQLAGGTDTQYF. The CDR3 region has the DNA TGTGCCAGCAGACAACTAGCGGGGGGCACAGATACGCAGTATTTT.